Reported below is one T cell receptor (beta chain). This clonotype has at least ten counts. Its specific antigen is unknown. Base qualities are not recorded, but no much larger clone differs from it by a single base. The library was generated by UMI-ligation and nested PCR. The beta constant-region primer was an equimolar mix of two oligonucleotides covering both TRBC1 and TRBC2. The ligated cDNA went through four rounds of PCR with nested alpha and beta constant-region primers together with the SP2 primer. T4 RNA ligase 1 ligated a single-stranded oligonucleotide carrying the SP2 primer and a 12-nucleotide UMI to the cDNA 3' end. Incubation of the ligation reaction lasted roughly 18-25 hours at 16 degrees C. PCR2 was typically performed as a SYBR Green qPCR and was stopped at a predetermined threshold so that over-amplification was prevented. Apart from the first purification, every purification step used Agencourt AMPure XP magnetic beads. Library amounts were measured by Qubit and library quality was assessed on a TapeStation, where the main peak was expected at around 650 bp. Pooled libraries were sequenced on an Illumina MiSeq using v2 2x251 paired-end kits, and typically roughly 1-2.1 million reads were obtained per sample. Each sample library was pooled at 4 nM, and roughly 5-7.5% PhiX was included to improve cluster recognition. In the source study's methods: Using tag matching that tolerated one base-pair mismatch, Decombinator assigned V and J genes to FASTQ reads that had been processed by Demultiplexor. UMIs were used by Collapsinator to correct both sequencing errors and frequency errors arising from PCR heterogeneity. CDR3Translator translated TCRs and extracted CDR3s from the conserved cysteine to the FGXG phenylalanine, flagging non-productive sequences. Gini, Shannon entropy and inverse Simpson indices were calculated on repertoires subsampled to equal numbers of UMI-defined TCRs. Power-law fits to clonotype abundance distributions were performed by maximum likelihood within the linear range. On one naive CD8 sample, the pipeline and MIGEC gave similar UMI counts, unique TCR numbers and clonal distributions. One analysis removed from the naive repertoire any naive TCRs that were also present in any memory subset from the same donor. A set of 7,322 CMV-associated CDR3 sequences, compiled from VDJdb and a published dataset, was used to search the repertoires. TCRdb cleaned the public reads at Q25 with fastp, built clones with MiXCR and kept in-frame beta chains. Entries are consolidated by CDR3 protein sequence, retaining the most common genes and DNA. The V and J calls reflect TCRdb's pipeline rather than the authors' work. Recorded for this sample are about 160,000 distinct CDR3 sequences; 22% of them occurred a single time. The ten largest clones take up about 0.11% of the sample.

V is cut by 7 bases and J by 7 bases, and the space between the germline ends is 17 bases. CDR1 and CDR2, looked up from the germline V gene, are MNHEY and SVGEGT. Inclusive of the bounding cysteine and phenylalanine, the CDR3 is 14 residues long. Solely the CDR3 DNA is kept, with 42 bases framed from the first base. The sample belongs to a study of naive and memory T cell subsets (dated by TCRdb to the late 2010s). For the wider study: The study applied an open-source, UMI-based TCR alpha and beta sequencing pipeline to sorted naive and memory peripheral blood T cell subsets. The functional CMV T cell responses agreed completely with IgG serology results. RNA was DNase-treated and reverse transcribed with TCR constant-region primers, mostly using SuperScript III.

TCR alpha and beta chain libraries were amplified separately from the second PCR step onward. CMV status of each donor was established by measuring IFNgamma production from CD4+ T cells after fresh PBMCs were stimulated overnight with CMV viral lysate. CD4 T cells were positively selected using Miltenyi beads, after which CD8 T cells were positively selected from the CD4-negative fraction. Cells were stained for CD3, CD4, CD8, CD45RA, CD27 and a live/dead dye and were sorted on a BD Aria II into four subsets based on CD45RA and CD27. A few healthy volunteers provided blood, and the blood of each volunteer was split into CD4 and CD8 T cells and then into four differentiation subsets. Approximately 120 ml of peripheral blood was collected from each donor, and PBMC were isolated by Ficoll-Paque PLUS density-gradient centrifugation. Sorted cells were lysed in RLT buffer, after which RNA was extracted using a Qiagen RNeasy kit and stored at -80 degrees C.

The research as a whole found: Following error correction, more than 90% of naive TCR sequences occurred only once, which made naive abundance distributions much steeper than those of memory subsets. Single alpha or beta chain sequences, rather than paired alpha/beta receptors, were used to define clonotypes. In both CD4 and CD8 cells, a rise in Gini index and a fall in Shannon and inverse Simpson diversity were observed from naive through CM, EM and EMRA. A few larger clonotypes were present in naive repertoires, especially CD8 naive repertoires, and these clonotypes were possibly memory cells re-expressing CD45RA. No ground truth was available to validate the repertoire findings for the naive and memory subsets. A power law was followed by TCR abundance, with an exponent that differed between naive and memory subsets but was consistent across the three individuals. RNA-based TCR counts may be affected by expression changes linked to T cell activation and differentiation.

This clonotype originated in a human donor in good health. The V and J segments used are TRBV6-2 or TRBV6-3 and TRBJ2-1, and perhaps TRBD2 as D gene, on 6 matching bases. Sequencing was carried out using naive CD4+ T cells from blood. The sample's cell subset or site label, in plain terms: naive T cells, CD45RA high CD27+. The DNA sequence is given as TGTGCCAGCACCAGACGGGAGCGGTATAATGAGCAGTTCTTC. It translates as CASTRRERYNEQFF.